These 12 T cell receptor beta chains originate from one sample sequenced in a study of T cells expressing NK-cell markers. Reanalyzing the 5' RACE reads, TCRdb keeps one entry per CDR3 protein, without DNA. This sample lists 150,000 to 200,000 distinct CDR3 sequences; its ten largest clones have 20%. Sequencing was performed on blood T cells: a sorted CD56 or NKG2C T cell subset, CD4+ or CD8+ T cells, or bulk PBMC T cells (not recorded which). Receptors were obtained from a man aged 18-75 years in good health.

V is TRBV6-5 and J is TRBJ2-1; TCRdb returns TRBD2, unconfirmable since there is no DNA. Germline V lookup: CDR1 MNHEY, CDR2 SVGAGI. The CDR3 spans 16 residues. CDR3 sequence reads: CASSYRLAGGWNEQFF.

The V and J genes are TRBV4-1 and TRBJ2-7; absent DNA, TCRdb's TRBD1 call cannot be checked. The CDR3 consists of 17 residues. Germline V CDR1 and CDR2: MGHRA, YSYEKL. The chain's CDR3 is CASSQVSGGGISYEQYF.

CDR3 sequence reads: CASSLATSGAATDTQYF. The chain employs TRBV7-9 and TRBJ2-3; there is no DNA to check the TCRdb D call of TRBD2. The CDR3 runs to 17 residues. CDR1 is SEHNR, CDR2 FQNEAQ, per germline (reference sequence).

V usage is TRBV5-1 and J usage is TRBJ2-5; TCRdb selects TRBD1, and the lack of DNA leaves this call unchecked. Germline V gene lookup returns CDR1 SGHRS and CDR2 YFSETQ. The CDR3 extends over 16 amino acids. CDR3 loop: CASSPLGGGADETQYF.

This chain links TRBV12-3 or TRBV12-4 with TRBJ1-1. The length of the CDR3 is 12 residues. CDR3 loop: CASSPTDLEAFF.

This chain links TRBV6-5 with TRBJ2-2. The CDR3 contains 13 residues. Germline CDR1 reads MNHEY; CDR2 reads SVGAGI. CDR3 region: CASFGGMSGELFF.

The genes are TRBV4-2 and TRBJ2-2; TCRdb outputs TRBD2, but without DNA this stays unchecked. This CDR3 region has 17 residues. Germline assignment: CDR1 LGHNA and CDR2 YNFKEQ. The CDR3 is CASSQDLGDFYTGELFF.

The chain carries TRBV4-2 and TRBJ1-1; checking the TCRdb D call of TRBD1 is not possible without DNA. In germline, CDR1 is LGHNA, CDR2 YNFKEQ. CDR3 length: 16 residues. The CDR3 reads CASSPRGTSINTEAFF.

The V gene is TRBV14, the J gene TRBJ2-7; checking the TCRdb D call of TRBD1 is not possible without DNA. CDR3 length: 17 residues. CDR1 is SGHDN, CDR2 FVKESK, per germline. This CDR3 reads CASSQGLARGTLEWQYF. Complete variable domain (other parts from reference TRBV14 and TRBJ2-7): EAGVTQFPSHSVIEKGQTVTLRCDPISGHDNLYWYRRVMGKEIKFLLHFVKESKQDESGMPNNRFLAERTGGTYSTLKVQPAELEDSGVYFCASSQGLARGTLEWQYFGPGTRLTVT.

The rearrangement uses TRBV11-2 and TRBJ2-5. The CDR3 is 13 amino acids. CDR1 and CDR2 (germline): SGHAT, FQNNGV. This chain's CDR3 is CASSRAIPETQYF.

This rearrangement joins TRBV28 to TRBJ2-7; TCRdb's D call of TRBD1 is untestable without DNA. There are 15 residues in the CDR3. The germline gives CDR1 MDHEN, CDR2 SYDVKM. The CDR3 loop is CASSPGTADSYEQYF.

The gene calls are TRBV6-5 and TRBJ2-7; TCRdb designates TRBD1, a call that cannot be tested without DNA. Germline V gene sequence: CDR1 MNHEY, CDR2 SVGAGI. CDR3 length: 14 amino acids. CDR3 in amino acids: CASSYRTEVREQYF.